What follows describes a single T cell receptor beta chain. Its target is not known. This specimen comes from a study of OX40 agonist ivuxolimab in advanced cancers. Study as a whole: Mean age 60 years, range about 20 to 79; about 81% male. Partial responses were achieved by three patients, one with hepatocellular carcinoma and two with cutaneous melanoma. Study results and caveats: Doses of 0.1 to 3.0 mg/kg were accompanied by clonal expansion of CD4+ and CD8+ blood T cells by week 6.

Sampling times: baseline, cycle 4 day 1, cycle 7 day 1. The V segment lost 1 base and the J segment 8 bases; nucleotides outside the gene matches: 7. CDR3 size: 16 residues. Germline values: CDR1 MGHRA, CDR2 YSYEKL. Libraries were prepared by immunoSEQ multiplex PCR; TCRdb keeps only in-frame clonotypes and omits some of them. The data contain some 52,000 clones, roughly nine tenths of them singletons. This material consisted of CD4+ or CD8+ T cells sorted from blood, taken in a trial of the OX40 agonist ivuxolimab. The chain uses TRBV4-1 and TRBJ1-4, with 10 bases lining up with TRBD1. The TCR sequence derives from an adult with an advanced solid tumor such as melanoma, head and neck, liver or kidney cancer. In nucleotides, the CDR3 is TGCGCCAGCAGCCAAGTAGGGACAGGGGTAAAGGAAAAACTGTTTTTT. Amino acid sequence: CASSQVGTGVKEKLFF.